This TCR beta chain derives from a study of shared clonotypes between healthy human individuals. Study outcomes and limitations: Rarefaction demonstrated incomplete sorted-subset sequencing despite large depth. Richness estimates generally favored naive over memory subsets.

This clone was seen repeatedly, ten times or more. Its matching antigen is unknown. This specimen includes other DNA sequences encoding the same CDR3. This table comes from immunoSEQ multiplex PCR, and its TCRdb copy is limited to in-frame clones, with some not included. The repertoire includes 1 million to 1.2 million clones, approximately 75% of them detected once, and about 0.89% sits in the top ten. The CDR3 has 12 amino acids. V was pared by 7 bases and J by 0 bases, with 0 bases of the junction left unmatched. The V gene's germline CDR1 is SQVTM and CDR2 ANQGSEA. The V call is TRBV29-1, the J call TRBJ1-1; 9 nucleotides align to TRBD1. The clonotype was recovered from a man aged 18 to 29 in good health. Some clones in this sample may be carry-over from other donors' samples. Sequenced: memory CD4+ T cells from PBMCs. Subset meaning: CD45RA-negative fraction. CDR3 sequence: CSGDRVNTEAFF. Written as DNA, the CDR3 is TGCAGCGGGGACAGGGTGAACACTGAAGCTTTCTTT.